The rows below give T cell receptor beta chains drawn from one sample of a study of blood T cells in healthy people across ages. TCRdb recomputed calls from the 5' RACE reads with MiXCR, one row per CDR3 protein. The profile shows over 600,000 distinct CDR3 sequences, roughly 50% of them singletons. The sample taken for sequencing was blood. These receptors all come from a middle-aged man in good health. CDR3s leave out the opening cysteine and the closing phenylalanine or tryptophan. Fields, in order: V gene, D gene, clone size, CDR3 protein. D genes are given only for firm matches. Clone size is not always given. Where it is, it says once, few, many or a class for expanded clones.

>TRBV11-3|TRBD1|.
ASSLVGQGISYEQY
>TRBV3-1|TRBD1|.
ASSSIDRDREKKLF
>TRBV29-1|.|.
SVELVIEETQY
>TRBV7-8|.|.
ASSFGSGQLQETQY
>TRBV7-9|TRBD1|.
ARGYWDRTAGWY
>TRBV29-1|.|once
SVGRTQKETQY
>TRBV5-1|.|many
ASSSFTDTQY
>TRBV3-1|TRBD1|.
ASSQGQGGQSKQY
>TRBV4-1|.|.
ASSKGPAEYEQY
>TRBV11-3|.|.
ASRRAPSSGELF
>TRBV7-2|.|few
ASRRGANEKLF
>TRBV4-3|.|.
ASSQVEGTGELF
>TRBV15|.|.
ATSRDHGSQGYGYT
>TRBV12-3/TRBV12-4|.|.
ASSLNGGGGYT
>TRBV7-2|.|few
ASSRKADRDEQY
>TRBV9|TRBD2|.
ASSVGPSGSGELF